The 20 T cell receptor beta chains reported below all come from one sample, sequenced in a study of cytomegalovirus exposure and HLA in healthy donors. This PCR relied on a set of 60 Vbeta primers and 13 Jbeta primers. The protocol was immunoSEQ multiplex PCR, while the TCRdb copy is restricted to in-frame clones and leaves out a portion. The data contain more than 95,000 clones, about 70% of them singletons. The specimen was PBMCs. The receptors stem from a female donor in good health and CMV-seropositive.

This sequence joins TRBV5-4 and TRBJ2-1, with D possibly being TRBD2 (7 bases). The CDR3 spans 17 residues. V shed 5 bases and J shed 8 bases, with 26 bases lying between them. Looked up from germline, CDR1 is SGHNT and CDR2 is YYREEE (reference sequence). The CDR3, as DNA: TGTGCCAGCAGTCGCTTGTGGGGGGGCCAATCAGGCGATGAGCAGTTCTTC. It yields the protein CASSRLWGGQSGDEQFF.

This clone has just one count. The chain combines TRBV30 with TRBJ2-1; weak D call: TRBD2 (5 bases). The CDR3 has 14 amino acids. Germline V gives CDR1 GTSNPN, CDR2 SVGIG (reference sequence). Between the trimmed V and J ends, which lost 5 bases and 5 bases, there was a span of 16 bases. The CDR3, as DNA: TGTGCCTGGGGGAGACTACTACTTAACAATGAGCAGTTCTTC. Its protein is CAWGRLLLNNEQFF.

This clone appeared a few times. J is TRBJ1-5 and V is TRBV5-1, with D perhaps matching TRBD1 (5 bases). Trimming pared 0 bases from V and 1 base from J, leaving 11 bases between. The CDR3 runs 16 residues. CDR1 and CDR2 from the germline V gene are SGHRS and YFSETQ. CDR3 amino acids: CASSLEGVSSNQPQHF. The CDR3 nucleotides are TGCGCCAGCAGCTTGGAAGGGGTTTCGAGCAATCAGCCCCAGCATTTT.

This rearrangement joins TRBV28 to TRBJ1-2; D not resolved. Germline CDR1 and CDR2: MDHEN and SYDVKM. V was clipped by 8 bases and J by 2 bases, with 9 bases between them. This CDR3 has 12 amino acids. The CDR3 protein is CASGSNNYGYTF. CDR3 DNA sequence: TGTGCCAGCGGGAGCAACAACTATGGCTACACCTTC.

There are many counts of this clone. This chain links TRBV6-4 with TRBJ2-6, with 8 bases aligning to TRBD2. Germline CDR1 MRHNA, CDR2 SNTAGT. V trimming: 3 bases; J trimming: 4 bases; junction bases outside the gene matches: 5. The CDR3 runs to 16 residues. CDR3 protein: CASSEGGGTGANVLTF. The CDR3 nucleotides read TGTGCCAGCAGTGAGGGCGGGGGGACCGGGGCCAACGTCCTGACTTTC.

V gene TRBV18 combines with J gene TRBJ2-6, with a weak D call TRBD2 (5 bases). In germline, CDR1 is KGHSH, CDR2 LQKENI. CDR3 size: 15 residues. V lost 5 bases and J lost 3, with 11 bases in between. For the CDR3, the DNA is TGTGCCAGCTCATACTCGGGGAGTGGGGCCAACGTCCTGACTTTC. This gives the protein CASSYSGSGANVLTF.

This clone was seen just once. V and J are TRBV5-4 and TRBJ1-2; D unclear. Trimming stripped 3 bases from V and 7 bases from J, with 13 bases between. Looked up from germline, CDR1 is SGHNT and CDR2 is YYREEE (reference sequence). This CDR3 is built from 13 residues. For the CDR3, the DNA is TGTGCCAGCAGCTCTCCGGGAGAAGGTGGCTACACCTTC. Amino acid sequence: CASSSPGEGGYTF.

This clone was recorded a few times. This rearrangement joins TRBV4-1 to TRBJ2-6, with 9 bases fitting TRBD1. This CDR3 has 20 residues. Per germline, CDR1 MGHRA and CDR2 YSYEKL. V lost 3 bases and J lost 1; bases outside the gene matches: 13. The CDR3 nucleotides are TGCGCCAGCAGCCACCTCCGCCTGGACAGGGGTCATTCTGGGGCCAACGTCCTGACTTTC. Encoded protein: CASSHLRLDRGHSGANVLTF.

This clone was seen only a few times. The chain combines TRBV4-3 with TRBJ2-5; 7 bases fit TRBD1. CDR3 length: 16 amino acids. V lost 4 bases and J lost 0; bases outside the gene matches: 8. CDR1 LGHNA and CDR2 YSLEER come from the germline V gene. This CDR3 reads CASSLPGQEYQETQYF. In nucleotides, the CDR3 is TGCGCCAGCAGCCTGCCCGGACAGGAGTACCAAGAGACCCAGTACTTC.

The genes are TRBV7-9 and TRBJ2-1, with D possibly being TRBD1 (6 bases). The V end was cut by 5 bases, the J end by 4 bases, with 18 bases between. The CDR3 runs to 16 residues. Germline V gives CDR1 SEHNR, CDR2 FQNEAQ (reference sequence). The CDR3 DNA reads as TGTGCCAGCAGCCCGCGACAACCCAGGGGTTACAATGAGCAGTTCTTC. Translating it yields CASSPRQPRGYNEQFF.

The chain joins TRBV4-2 to TRBJ2-7, with D possibly matching TRBD1 (6 bases). The ends were cut back, 3 bases at V and 4 bases at J, with 16 bases in the middle. Germline CDR1 is LGHNA and CDR2 is YNFKEQ. The CDR3 length is 15 residues. This CDR3 is CASSHMQGNKYEQYF. CDR3 in DNA: TGTGCCAGCAGCCATATGCAGGGGAATAAGTACGAGCAGTACTTC.

A note on this clone: The same CDR3 arises from other DNA sequences in this sample as well. In DNA form, the CDR3 reads TGTGCCACCAGCAGAGATAGGGGGTACGAGCAGTACTTC. It yields the protein CATSRDRGYEQYF. The chain is built from TRBV15 and TRBJ2-7; D possibly corresponds to TRBD1 (6 bases). The CDR3 loop spans 13 amino acids. Trimming took off 0 bases at V and 4 bases at J, with 7 bases between the two ends. Germline values: CDR1 LNHNV, CDR2 YYDKDF (reference sequence).

V is TRBV6-5 and J is TRBJ2-7; weak D call: TRBD2 (5 bases). V lost 2 bases and J 3 bases, leaving 14 bases between the germline ends. CDR1 and CDR2 from the germline V gene are MNHEY and SVGAGI. The CDR3 loop spans 15 amino acids. CDR3 in amino acids: CASSYGGSPNYEQYF. The DNA for the CDR3 is TGTGCCAGCAGTTACGGCGGGTCCCCTAACTACGAGCAGTACTTC.

There are a few counts of this clone. This chain joins TRBV11-2 and TRBJ2-2; D gene uncertain. This CDR3 spans 17 amino acids. Germline loops: CDR1 SGHAT, CDR2 FQNNGV. V lost 0 bases, J lost 5 bases, and 16 bases lay in between. The CDR3 loop is CASSLDHVTLVTGELFF. The CDR3, as DNA: TGTGCCAGCAGCTTAGACCATGTGACTCTCGTTACCGGGGAGCTGTTTTTT. Filled out from reference TRBV11-2 and TRBJ2-2, the complete variable domain reads EAGVAQSPRYKIIEKRQSVAFWCNPISGHATLYWYQQILGQGPKLLIQFQNNGVVDDSQLPKDRFSAERLKGVDSTLKIQPAKLEDSAVYLCASSLDHVTLVTGELFFGEGSRLTVL.

The chain links TRBV6-6 to TRBJ2-5; a possible D gene is TRBD1 (5 bases). This CDR3 has 15 amino acids. Germline CDR1 reads MNHNY; CDR2 reads SVGAGI (reference sequence). Deletions cut 0 bases from V and 5 bases from J, with 13 bases between. In DNA, the CDR3 is TGTGCCAGCAGTTACTCCCCCCAGGGTGGGGAGACCCAGTACTTC. Translated, it gives CASSYSPQGGETQYF.

The gene calls are TRBV28 and TRBJ2-7, with D unclear. Germline CDR1 is MDHEN and CDR2 is SYDVKM. The V gene lost 5 bases and the J gene lost 4 bases, with 6 bases spanning the gap. CDR3 length equals 11 residues. The CDR3 loop reads CASSILYEQYF. CDR3 nucleotide sequence: TGTGCCAGCAGTATCCTATACGAGCAGTACTTC.

The chain links TRBV28 to TRBJ1-5; D unresolved. V was shortened by 3 bases and J by 3 bases, with 27 bases between the two germline ends. Germline CDR1 and CDR2: MDHEN and SYDVKM. The CDR3 is 20 amino acids. CDR3 coding DNA: TGTGCCAGCAGTTTTGTACGTGTTCTTTATAGAGGGCAAACCAATCAGCCCCAGCATTTT. Protein: CASSFVRVLYRGQTNQPQHF.

This chain connects TRBV5-8 to TRBJ2-7, with D perhaps TRBD2 (6 bases). Germline loops: CDR1 SGHTS, CDR2 YDEGEE. V gave up 0 bases and J gave up 0 bases, with 10 bases separating them. The CDR3 length is 15 residues. The CDR3 reads CASSLAGTLSYEQYF. The CDR3 nucleotides are TGTGCCAGCAGCTTGGCTGGGACTCTCTCCTACGAGCAGTACTTC.

The V and J genes are TRBV7-9 and TRBJ1-4; no reliable D call. V lost 5 bases to trimming and J lost 2 bases, with 9 bases between them. Germline V gene sequence: CDR1 SEHNR, CDR2 FQNEAQ (reference sequence). The CDR3 runs to 14 residues. The CDR3 DNA sequence: TGTGCCAGCAGCCCAGAGCGGACTAATGAAAAACTGTTTTTT. This codes for CASSPERTNEKLFF. Full variable domain (missing parts from reference TRBV7-9 and TRBJ1-4): DTGVSQNPRHKITKRGQNVTFRCDPISEHNRLYWYRQTLGQGPEFLTYFQNEAQLEKSRLLSDRFSAERPKGSFSTLEIQRTEQGDSAMYLCASSPERTNEKLFFGSGTQLSVL.

This clone was detected once. The CDR3, as DNA: TGTGCCAGCAGTTTAAAAGGGCCGGAGGGCAAAAACATTCAGTACTTC. Translating gives CASSLKGPEGKNIQYF. V and J are TRBV7-9 and TRBJ2-4; D is perhaps TRBD2 (6 bases). Germline lookup yields CDR1 SEHNR and CDR2 FQNEAQ (reference sequence). V lost 6 bases, J lost 3 bases, and 18 bases lay in between. The CDR3 is made up of 16 amino acids.